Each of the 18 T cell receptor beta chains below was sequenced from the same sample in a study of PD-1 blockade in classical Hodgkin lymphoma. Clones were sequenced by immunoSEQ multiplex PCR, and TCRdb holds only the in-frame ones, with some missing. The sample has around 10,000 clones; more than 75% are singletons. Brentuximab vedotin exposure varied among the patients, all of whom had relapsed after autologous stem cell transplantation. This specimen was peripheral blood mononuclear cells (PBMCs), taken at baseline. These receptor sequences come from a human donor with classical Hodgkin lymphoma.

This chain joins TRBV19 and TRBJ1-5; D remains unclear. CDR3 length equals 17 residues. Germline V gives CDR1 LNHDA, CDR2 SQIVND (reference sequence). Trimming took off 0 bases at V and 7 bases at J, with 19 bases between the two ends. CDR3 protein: CASSIDDGGSVFQPQHF. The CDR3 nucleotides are TGTGCCAGTAGTATAGACGACGGCGGATCCGTCTTCCAGCCCCAGCATTTT.

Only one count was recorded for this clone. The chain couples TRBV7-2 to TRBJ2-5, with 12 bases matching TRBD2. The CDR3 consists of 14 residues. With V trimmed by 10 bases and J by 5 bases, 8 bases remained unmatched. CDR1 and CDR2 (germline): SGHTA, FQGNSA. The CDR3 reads CAITTSGSYETQYF. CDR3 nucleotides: TGTGCCATCACGACTAGCGGGAGTTATGAGACCCAGTACTTC.

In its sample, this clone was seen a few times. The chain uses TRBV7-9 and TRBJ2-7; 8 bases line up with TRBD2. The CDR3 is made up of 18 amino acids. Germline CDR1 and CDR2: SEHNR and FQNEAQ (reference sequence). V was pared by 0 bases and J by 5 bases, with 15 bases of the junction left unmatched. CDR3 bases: TGTGCCAGCAGCTTAGCGCACCTTAGCGGGATCCGTAACCACGAGCAGTACTTC. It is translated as CASSLAHLSGIRNHEQYF.

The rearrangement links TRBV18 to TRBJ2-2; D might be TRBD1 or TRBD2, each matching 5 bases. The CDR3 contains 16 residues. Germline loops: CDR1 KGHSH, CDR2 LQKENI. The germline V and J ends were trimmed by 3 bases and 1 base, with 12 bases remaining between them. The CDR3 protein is CASSPNSGGNTGELFF. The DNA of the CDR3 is TGTGCCAGCTCACCGAATTCTGGGGGGAACACCGGGGAGCTGTTTTTT.

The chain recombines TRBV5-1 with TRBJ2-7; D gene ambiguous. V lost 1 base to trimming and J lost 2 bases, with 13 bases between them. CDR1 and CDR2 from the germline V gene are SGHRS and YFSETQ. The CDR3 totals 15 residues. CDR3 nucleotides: TGCGCCAGCAGCTTGTTGGGCTACAATCCCTACGAGCAGTACTTC. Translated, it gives CASSLLGYNPYEQYF.

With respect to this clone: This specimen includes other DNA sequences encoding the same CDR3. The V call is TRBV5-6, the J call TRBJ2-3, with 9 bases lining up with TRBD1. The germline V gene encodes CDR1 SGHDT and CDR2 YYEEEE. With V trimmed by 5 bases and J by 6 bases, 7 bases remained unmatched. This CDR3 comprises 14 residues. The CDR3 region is CASSETGGEDTQYF. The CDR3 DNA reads TGTGCCAGCAGTGAAACAGGGGGCGAGGATACGCAGTATTTT. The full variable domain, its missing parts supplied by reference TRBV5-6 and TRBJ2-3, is DAGVTQSPTHLIKTRGQQVTLRCSPKSGHDTVSWYQQALGQGPQFIFQYYEEEERQRGNFPDRFSGHQFPNYSSELNVNALLLGDSALYLCASSETGGEDTQYFGPGTRLTVL.

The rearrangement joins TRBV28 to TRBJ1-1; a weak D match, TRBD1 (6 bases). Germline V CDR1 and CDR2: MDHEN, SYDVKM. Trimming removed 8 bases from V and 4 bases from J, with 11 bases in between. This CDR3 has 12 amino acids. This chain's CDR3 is CASLQGGTEAFF. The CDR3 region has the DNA TGTGCCAGCCTACAGGGAGGCACTGAAGCTTTCTTT. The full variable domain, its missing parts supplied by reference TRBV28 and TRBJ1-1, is DVKVTQSSRYLVKRTGEKVFLECVQDMDHENMFWYRQDPGLGLRLIYFSYDVKMKEKGDIPEGYSVSREKKERFSLILESASTNQTSMYLCASLQGGTEAFFGQGTRLTVV.

The chain's CDR3 is CSVGGLAGVGDTQYF. The CDR3 DNA reads TGCAGCGTGGGGGGACTAGCGGGAGTCGGAGATACGCAGTATTTT. The chain recombines TRBV29-1 with TRBJ2-3, with 14 nucleotides matching TRBD2. The CDR3 length is 15 residues. Per the germline V gene, CDR1 is SQVTM and CDR2 is ANQGSEA. The V segment lost 6 bases and the J segment 5 bases; nucleotides outside the gene matches: 7.

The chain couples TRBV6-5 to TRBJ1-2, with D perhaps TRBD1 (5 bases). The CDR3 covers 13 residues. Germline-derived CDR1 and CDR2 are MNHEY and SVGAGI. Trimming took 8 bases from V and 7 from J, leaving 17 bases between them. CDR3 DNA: TGTGCCAGCCGGGCACCTCCGGGGGGTGGCTACACCTTC. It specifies CASRAPPGGGYTF.

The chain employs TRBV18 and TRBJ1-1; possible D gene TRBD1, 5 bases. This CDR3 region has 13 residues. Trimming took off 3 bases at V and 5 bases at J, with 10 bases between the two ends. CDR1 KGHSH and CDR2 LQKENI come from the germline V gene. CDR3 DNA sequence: TGTGCCAGCTCACCGGCAGGGTGGACTGAAGCTTTCTTT. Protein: CASSPAGWTEAFF.

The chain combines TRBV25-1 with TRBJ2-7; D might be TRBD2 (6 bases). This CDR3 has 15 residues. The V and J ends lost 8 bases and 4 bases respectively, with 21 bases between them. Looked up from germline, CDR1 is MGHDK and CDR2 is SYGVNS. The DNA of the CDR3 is TGTGCCAGCGCCAGTTTGGGGGAGGTTGTGTACGAGCAGTACTTC. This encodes CASASLGEVVYEQYF.

The CDR3 nucleotides are TGCGCCAGCAGCCCCACCGGGACAGAGAACACCGGGGAGCTGTTTTTT. Amino acids: CASSPTGTENTGELFF. The rearrangement links TRBV5-1 to TRBJ2-2, with TRBD1 matching 7 bases. Germline assignment: CDR1 SGHRS and CDR2 YFSETQ. There are 16 residues in the CDR3. J lost 1 base, V lost 4 bases, and 7 bases had no gene match.

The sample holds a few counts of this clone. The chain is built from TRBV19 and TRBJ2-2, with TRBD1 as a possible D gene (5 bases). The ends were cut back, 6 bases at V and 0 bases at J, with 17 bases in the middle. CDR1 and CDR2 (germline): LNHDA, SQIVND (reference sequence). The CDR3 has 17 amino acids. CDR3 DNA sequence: TGTGCCAGTAGCACGCTGACCAGGGTCGCGAACACCGGGGAGCTGTTTTTT. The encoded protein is CASSTLTRVANTGELFF.

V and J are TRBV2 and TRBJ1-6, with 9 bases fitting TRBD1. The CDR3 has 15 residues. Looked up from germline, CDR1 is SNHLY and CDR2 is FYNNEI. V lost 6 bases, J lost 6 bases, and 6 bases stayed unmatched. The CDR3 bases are TGTGCCAGCAGCCTACAGGGGGCAGTTAATTCACCCCTCCACTTT. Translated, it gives CASSLQGAVNSPLHF.

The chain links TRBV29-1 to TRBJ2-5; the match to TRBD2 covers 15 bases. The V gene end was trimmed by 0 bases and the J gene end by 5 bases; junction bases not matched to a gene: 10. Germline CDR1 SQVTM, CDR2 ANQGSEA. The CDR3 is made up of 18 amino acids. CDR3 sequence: CSVEDPGTSGRSFETQYF. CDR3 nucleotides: TGCAGCGTTGAAGATCCCGGGACTAGCGGGAGGTCCTTTGAGACCCAGTACTTC.

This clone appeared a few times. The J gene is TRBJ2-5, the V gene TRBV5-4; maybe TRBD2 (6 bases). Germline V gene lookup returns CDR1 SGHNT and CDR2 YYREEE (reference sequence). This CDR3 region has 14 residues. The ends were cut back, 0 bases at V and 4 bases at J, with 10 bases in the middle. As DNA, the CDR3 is TGTGCCAGCAGCTTGGAGCGGGCGGGAGAGACCCAGTACTTC. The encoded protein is CASSLERAGETQYF.

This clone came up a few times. CDR3 protein: CASSWGQGAYEQYF. The CDR3 nucleotides are TGCGCCAGCAGCTGGGGCCAGGGGGCGTACGAGCAGTACTTC. V is TRBV5-1 and J is TRBJ2-7; 8 nucleotides align to TRBD1. CDR1 and CDR2 (germline): SGHRS, YFSETQ. The CDR3 is made up of 14 amino acids. The ends lost 3 bases at V and 4 bases at J; junction bases unmatched: 6.

This CDR3 is CASSLKGLDETQYF. The CDR3 DNA reads TGTGCCAGCAGCTTGAAGGGGCTGGACGAGACCCAGTACTTC. The rearrangement uses TRBV5-6 and TRBJ2-5; possibly TRBD1 for D (5 bases). This CDR3 region has 14 residues. CDR1 is SGHDT and CDR2 is YYEEEE in the germline V gene. The V gene lost 1 base and the J gene lost 5 bases, with 12 bases spanning the gap.